This T cell receptor beta chain was recovered during a study of blood T cells in healthy people across ages (dated by TCRdb to 2014 to 2015). Concerning the study at large: In model experiments, template switching captured roughly one uniquely barcoded TCR beta cDNA molecule for every two T cells. To track age-related changes in TCR beta repertoire diversity, the study relied on deep sequencing normalized with unique cDNA molecular identifiers. Donors of different ages were randomly distributed across sequencing lanes to avoid experimental bias. Donors were grouped into four age groups: young (average approximately 15 years), middle-aged (roughly 40), aged (about 60) and long-lived (approximately 81). The study analyzed two additional independent replicas of 1 million unique cDNA reads from the same blood draw for two donors, one aged 18 to 30 and one aged 80 or older. Here is what the overall study found, with its caveats: Estimates of total diversity based on one million sequenced T cells were considered lower bounds and underestimates. Since profiling was done on bulk unsorted PBMCs, naive and antigen-experienced compartments could not be conclusively compared. Observed TCR beta diversity per million T cells fell roughly linearly with age, and a significant reduction was already apparent by age around 44. Compared with the aged group, the long-lived group had more naive CD4+ T cells, fewer expanded clones and increased TCR diversity, suggesting age selection. A strong correlation was found between observed TCR beta diversity and the percentage of naive T cells measured by flow cytometry. Donor CMV infection status was unknown, potentially confounding age-related changes in expanded clonotypes.

The library was built by means of 5' RACE. The instrument was an Illumina HiSeq 2500. A second PCR of about 7 to 12 cycles was performed with a sample-barcoded 5' primer and a J-beta primer mix. Each TCR beta cDNA molecule received a unique molecular identifier from a template-switch 5' adaptor carrying 12 random nucleotides. Each sample yielded at least 2.5 million CDR3-containing paired-end reads. The Mint cDNA synthesis kit, primed by a TRBC-specific oligonucleotide, was used to synthesize first-strand cDNA from all RNA. All cDNA was treated with uracil-DNA glycosylase and then went through a first 18-cycle PCR with the universal primers M1SS and BC2_uni_R. In the source study's methods: For normalization, 1 million high-quality reads, each with a distinct molecular identifier, were randomly selected from each sample. Instead of being binned into consensus sequences, reads that shared molecular identifiers were thrown out. MiTCR, run with a Q25 quality threshold and the strictest error-elimination algorithm, handled CDR3 identification, clonotype clustering and error correction. A nonparametric unseen species model with Euler transformation was used to estimate lower-bound total TCR beta diversity. The public sequencing data were trimmed at Q25 with fastp and processed into clonotypes with MiXCR by TCRdb, which kept only in-frame beta chains. Each entry is one CDR3 protein sequence, shown with its most common DNA and genes. The V and J calls were not made by the authors but by TCRdb's processing. Here the sample has hundreds of thousands of distinct CDR3 sequences; 21% occur a single time. Jointly, the top ten make up approximately 3.7% of the sample.

The 35 to 40 donors, aged about 6 to 100 years, were systemically healthy Caucasian individuals from Russia. Each donor gave around 9.5 milliliters of peripheral blood, collected into EDTA-treated Vacutainer tubes. Ficoll-Paque density-gradient centrifugation was used to isolate PBMCs, with at least 6.5 million per sample. Trizol reagent was used to extract total RNA from the PBMCs, yielding at least 5.5 micrograms per sample. For every donor, flow cytometry on a PBMC aliquot measured the percentage of naive CD45RAhigh/CD27high T cells. Worth noting for this clonotype: Which antigen it targets is not known. The sample holds no much larger clone one base away, and base qualities are not on file.

Cut back by 11 bases and 3 bases, the V and J ends lie 10 bases apart. From the germline V gene (reference sequence), CDR1 is MNHEY and CDR2 is SMNVEV. Counted from cysteine to phenylalanine, this CDR3 has 11 amino acids. Solely the CDR3 DNA is kept, with 33 bases framed from the first base. Source material: blood. Rearrangement joined TRBV27 to TRBJ2-5; the D gene is possibly TRBD1 or TRBD2, each agreeing over 5 bases. This TCR was recovered from a man aged 65 to 85 in good health. The CDR3 protein: CAWDGKETQYF. Here is the DNA: TGTGCCTGGGACGGAAAAGAGACCCAGTACTTC.